This T cell receptor beta chain came from a study of PD-L1 blockade in urothelial cancer. For the study at large: Earlier, patients had received 0 to 3 chemotherapy regimens.

For this clone: Its antigen is currently unknown.

The length of the CDR3 is 13 residues. Between the trimmed V and J ends, which lost 0 bases and 2 bases, there was a span of 2 bases. Per the germline V gene, CDR1 is WNHNN and CDR2 is SYGVQD (reference sequence). The study, taken as a whole, reports: Patients had one FFPE tumor sample each, not taken right before treatment.

Urothelial carcinoma, locally advanced or metastatic, affected the patients. Amplified housekeeping genes served to quantify FFPE tumor DNA. Sequenced by immunoSEQ multiplex PCR; TCRdb stores in-frame clones only, minus some. Here the sample spans 35,000 or so clones, roughly a third being singletons. The sequence came from a man in his 60s with urothelial cancer. J is TRBJ2-1 and V is TRBV10-1; no clear D. The material sequenced was tumor tissue, taken before atezolizumab (anti-PD-L1) treatment. DNA of the CDR3: TGCGCCAGCAGTGAGTCGGCCTACAATGAGCAGTTCTTC. As protein: CASSESAYNEQFF.